This TCR beta chain was sequenced during a study of T cell responses to AZD1222 COVID-19 vaccine. About this clone: Its target is not known.

Both about-4-week and about-12-week second-dose recipients were combined. Repertoires were generated with immunoSEQ multiplex PCR, while TCRdb's copy carries only in-frame clones and drops some. This sample has about 150,000 clones, with approximately 91% found just once. Findings of the study overall: Sampling captured repertoires only after the peak T cell response. Vaccine-related CD4 TCRs covered spike, predominating at 160-218 and 743-854.

V was clipped by 7 bases and J by 7 bases; unmatched bases: 10. Looked up from germline, CDR1 is MNHEY and CDR2 is SVGAGI. The CDR3 covers 15 residues. This chain links TRBV6-5 with TRBJ1-6; 7 nucleotides agree with TRBD1. This sequence originates from an adult who received the AZD1222 COVID-19 vaccine. The source was peripheral blood, collected 28 days after the second AZD1222 dose. CDR3 bases: TGTGCCAGCACAAACCCGGGACAGATAAATTCACCCCTCCACTTT. Protein product: CASTNPGQINSPLHF.